This TCR beta chain comes out of a study of CD8+ T cells in alopecia areata. General observations from the study: Clarity of TCR sharing across patients fell short of that in mice, possibly HLA-related.

This clone was observed a few times. The antigen is unknown. The V end lost 7 bases, the J end lost 2 bases, and 18 bases lay between the germline ends. This CDR3 is built from 15 residues. Germline V gene sequence: CDR1 SQVTM, CDR2 ANQGSEA. In each case, RNA was isolated and then reverse transcribed into cDNA as the sequencing template. TCRdb's copy holds only in-frame clones and misses some; the assay was immunoSEQ multiplex PCR. Of some 150,000 clones listed, roughly 58% are singletons. Treatment: oral pan-JAK inhibitor, 5-10 mg twice daily. Peripheral blood and lesional scalp punch biopsies came from alopecia areata patients.

The source of this sequence is a human donor with alopecia areata. The sequencing used CD4+ T cells sorted from blood, collected at approximately week 56, from a patient treated with tofacitinib. This chain links TRBV29-1 with TRBJ1-5, with D unresolved. CDR3: CSASDGEYGNQPQHF. The DNA for the CDR3 is TGCAGCGCCTCGGACGGAGAATACGGCAATCAGCCCCAGCATTTT. The whole variable domain, remainder taken from reference TRBV29-1 and TRBJ1-5, is SAVISQKPSRDICQRGTSLTIQCQVDSQVTMMFWYRQQPGQSLTLIATANQGSEATYESGFVIDKFPISRPNLTFSTLTVSNMSPEDSSIYLCSASDGEYGNQPQHFGDGTRLSIL.